This entry lists 25 T cell receptor beta chains sequenced from one sample in a study of cytomegalovirus exposure and HLA in healthy donors. Researchers ran the PCR with 60 Vbeta and 13 Jbeta primers. Produced via immunoSEQ multiplex PCR; TCRdb's table is partial and in-frame only. The top ten hold about 2.3% of the sample, which has around 200,000 clones, about four fifths seen once. The sample comprised PBMCs. The receptors stem from a woman aged 45-65 years in good health and CMV-seronegative.

V and J are TRBV19 and TRBJ1-2, with 10 nucleotides matching TRBD1. This CDR3 has 17 amino acids. Germline-derived CDR1 and CDR2 are LNHDA and SQIVND (reference sequence). V shed 1 base and J 13 bases; nucleotides not matched to a gene: 18. This chain's CDR3 is CASSIGRNAGTGASPTF. The CDR3 DNA reads as TGTGCCAGTAGTATAGGTCGGAACGCCGGGACAGGGGCGTCCCCCACCTTC.

V gene TRBV6-1 combines with J gene TRBJ2-7; tentative D call: TRBD2 (6 bases). This CDR3 is built from 13 residues. In germline, CDR1 is MNHNS, CDR2 SASEGT. With 4 bases removed from V and 1 base from J, the gap between germline ends came to 8 bases. The CDR3, as DNA: TGTGCCAGCAGTGCCGGGGGTTCCTACGAGCAGTACTTC. This encodes CASSAGGSYEQYF.

This clone was observed a single time. The CDR3 coding sequence is TGTGCCAGCAGCCGGGCAGTCTCCTACGAGCAGTACTTC. Translating gives CASSRAVSYEQYF. This chain links TRBV14 with TRBJ2-5, with D unclear. The DNA matches TRBJ2-7 better at its end, which makes the J call doubtful. CDR3 length: 13 amino acids. Per the germline V gene, CDR1 is SGHDN and CDR2 is FVKESK.

The V gene is TRBV19, the J gene TRBJ2-1; 7 bases fit TRBD2. V shed 7 bases, J shed 5 bases, and the junction held 11 bases outside the gene matches. The CDR3 covers 15 residues. CDR1 and CDR2 from the germline V gene are LNHDA and SQIVND (reference sequence). In DNA, the CDR3 is TGTGCCAGTAACTCACCTAGCGGCTTAAACAATGAGCAGTTCTTC. This encodes CASNSPSGLNNEQFF. Supplemented by reference TRBV19 and TRBJ2-1, the full variable domain reads DGGITQSPKYLFRKEGQNVTLSCEQNLNHDAMYWYRQDPGQGLRLIYYSQIVNDFQKGDIAEGYSVSREKKESFPLTVTSAQKNPTAFYLCASNSPSGLNNEQFFGPGTRLTVL.

V usage is TRBV9 and J usage is TRBJ1-1, with TRBD1 as a possible D gene (5 bases). This CDR3 comprises 14 residues. Germline assignment: CDR1 SGDLS and CDR2 YYNGEE. V was trimmed by 2 bases and J by 2 bases, leaving 10 bases between them. The CDR3 here is CASSVGHQNTEAFF. The CDR3 DNA sequence: TGTGCCAGCAGCGTTGGACATCAAAACACTGAAGCTTTCTTT.

The chain combines TRBV5-8 with TRBJ2-1; unclear D gene. This CDR3 has 14 amino acids. Germline CDR1 reads SGHTS; CDR2 reads YDEGEE. Trimming removed 1 base at V and 0 bases at J, with 5 bases between. The DNA of the CDR3 is TGTGCCAGCAGCTTGCGGAGCTCCTACAATGAGCAGTTCTTC. Amino acids: CASSLRSSYNEQFF.

This chain joins TRBV27 and TRBJ2-2; 7 positions match TRBD1. Trimming took 5 bases from V and 5 from J; bases not matched to a gene: 29. Germline CDR1 is MNHEY and CDR2 is SMNVEV (reference sequence). CDR3 size: 22 residues. DNA of the CDR3: TGTGCCAGCAGTCAGTATAGCTCTACGGTTTATAGGGGGCCCCCGCAGACCGGGGAGCTGTTTTTT. It specifies CASSQYSSTVYRGPPQTGELFF.

The chain joins TRBV7-2 to TRBJ2-3, with 9 bases matching TRBD2. CDR1 and CDR2 (germline): SGHTA, FQGNSA. V lost 1 base and J lost 4; bases outside the gene matches: 6. The CDR3 consists of 16 residues. Written as DNA, the CDR3 is TGTGCCAGCAGCTTAGTTGCCCAGCGGGAGGCAGATACGCAGTATTTT. Its translation is CASSLVAQREADTQYF.

The chain joins TRBV9 to TRBJ1-2; D is unclear. The CDR3 is 14 amino acids. Trimming left V 0 bases short and J 3 bases short, with 9 bases between. Germline V gene data show CDR1 as SGDLS and CDR2 as YYNGEE. CDR3 nucleotides: TGTGCCAGCAGCGTAGCTACGGGAGACTATGGCTACACCTTC. Translation: CASSVATGDYGYTF.

The chain links TRBV9 to TRBJ2-6, with 10 bases that match TRBD1. The germline gives CDR1 SGDLS, CDR2 YYNGEE. This CDR3 has 19 residues. Germline trimming cut 6 bases from V and 0 bases from J; bases unmatched to any gene: 12. Here the CDR3 reads CASTLRDRGPFSGANVLTF. CDR3 sequence (DNA): TGTGCCAGCACCTTACGGGACAGGGGCCCCTTCTCTGGGGCCAACGTCCTGACTTTC.

The J gene is TRBJ2-7, the V gene TRBV28, with 11 bases matching TRBD1. The germline V gene encodes CDR1 MDHEN and CDR2 SYDVKM. This CDR3 is built from 15 residues. Trimming removed 4 bases from V and 7 bases from J; junction bases left unmatched: 9. CDR3 loop: CASSSMKDRGQEQYF. The DNA for the CDR3 is TGTGCCAGCAGTTCAATGAAGGACAGGGGGCAAGAGCAGTACTTC.

The chain links TRBV6-4 to TRBJ2-1; maybe TRBD2 (5 bases). The CDR3 is 16 amino acids. Per the germline V gene, CDR1 is MRHNA and CDR2 is SNTAGT. V lost 1 base and J lost 0, with 10 bases in between. In DNA form, the CDR3 reads TGTGCCAGCAGTGACTGGAGTAGCGCCTCCTACAATGAGCAGTTCTTC. Residues: CASSDWSSASYNEQFF.

This clone was found a few times. The genes are TRBV7-2 and TRBJ1-2; 7 nucleotides line up with TRBD1. V shed 5 bases, J shed 4 bases, and the junction held 7 bases outside the gene matches. CDR1 and CDR2 from the germline V gene are SGHTA and FQGNSA. CDR3 length: 14 residues. CDR3 coding DNA: TGTGCCAGCAGCCCAGGGACAGCCTTCTATGGCTACACCTTC. Its protein product is CASSPGTAFYGYTF. The entire variable domain, with the rest obtained from reference TRBV7-2 and TRBJ1-2, is as follows: GAGVSQSPSNKVTEKGKDVELRCDPISGHTALYWYRQSLGQGLEFLIYFQGNSAPDKSGLPSDRFSAERTGGSVSTLTIQRTQQEDSAVYLCASSPGTAFYGYTFGSGTRLTVV.

The chain carries TRBV6-4 and TRBJ1-6; weak D call: TRBD1 (5 bases). The CDR3 extends over 14 amino acids. In germline, CDR1 is MRHNA, CDR2 SNTAGT. Trimming removed 4 bases from V and 5 bases from J, with 9 bases in between. CDR3 amino acids: CASSAGTNNSPLHF. As DNA, the CDR3 is TGTGCCAGCAGTGCCGGGACTAATAATTCACCCCTCCACTTT.

The chain employs TRBV4-1 and TRBJ2-5; the D is unclear. Deletions cut 0 bases from V and 5 bases from J, with 13 bases between. This CDR3 has 15 amino acids. Germline V gene sequence: CDR1 MGHRA, CDR2 YSYEKL. The CDR3 spells CASSQDARVEETQYF. CDR3 sequence (DNA): TGCGCCAGCAGCCAAGATGCCCGGGTTGAGGAGACCCAGTACTTC.

There are a few counts of this clone. The chain recombines TRBV27 with TRBJ1-1; D perhaps matches TRBD1 (6 bases). The germline CDR1 and CDR2 sequences are MNHEY and SMNVEV (reference sequence). The ends were cut back, 3 bases at V and 1 base at J, with 9 bases in the middle. This CDR3 is 14 amino acids long. The CDR3 region has the DNA TGTGCCAGCAGTTTTGGGACACCGAACACTGAAGCTTTCTTT. Amino acids: CASSFGTPNTEAFF.

The chain links TRBV19 to TRBJ1-6; unclear D gene. V lost 7 bases and J 0 bases, leaving 13 bases between the germline ends. The CDR3 runs 16 residues. Germline V gene data show CDR1 as LNHDA and CDR2 as SQIVND (reference sequence). CDR3 nucleotides: TGTGCCAGTAAGACTCTTGCCAGCTCCTATAATTCACCCCTCCACTTT. Translation gives CASKTLASSYNSPLHF.

The chain has TRBV5-6 and TRBJ2-7; D not certain. V lost 1 base and J lost 2, with 4 bases in between. Germline V gene sequence: CDR1 SGHDT, CDR2 YYEEEE. The CDR3 spans 12 residues. CDR3 nucleotide sequence: TGTGCCAGCAGCTTGCGGGCCTACGAGCAGTACTTC. It specifies CASSLRAYEQYF.

The gene calls are TRBV28 and TRBJ2-7; D is unclear. V lost 6 bases, J lost 6 bases, and 18 bases lay in between. Per germline, CDR1 MDHEN and CDR2 SYDVKM. The CDR3 spans 14 residues. The CDR3: CASRPRTHAPEQYF. CDR3 DNA: TGTGCCAGCAGACCCAGAACCCACGCCCCCGAGCAGTACTTC.

The CDR3 nucleotides read TGTGCCAGCAGCGTAGCGGCAGGGAACACCGGGGAGCTGTTTTTT. Protein sequence: CASSVAAGNTGELFF. V usage is TRBV9 and J usage is TRBJ2-2, with D uncertain. The germline CDR1 and CDR2 sequences are SGDLS and YYNGEE. The V gene lost 0 bases and the J gene lost 1 base, with 7 bases spanning the gap. The CDR3 totals 15 residues. The full variable domain, its missing parts supplied by reference TRBV9 and TRBJ2-2, is DSGVTQTPKHLITATGQRVTLRCSPRSGDLSVYWYQQSLDQGLQFLIQYYNGEERAKGNILERFSAQQFPDLHSELNLSSLELGDSALYFCASSVAAGNTGELFFGEGSRLTVL.

The chain recombines TRBV28 with TRBJ1-2; 10 bases map to TRBD1. The CDR3 is 16 amino acids. V lost 3 bases and J lost 5; bases outside the gene matches: 9. Germline CDR1 MDHEN, CDR2 SYDVKM. For the CDR3, the DNA is TGTGCCAGCAGTTTGATAGACAGGGGGCCCGGATATGGCTACACCTTC. It yields the protein CASSLIDRGPGYGYTF.

The chain combines TRBV4-2 with TRBJ2-6, with a weak D call TRBD1 (5 bases). CDR1 is LGHNA and CDR2 is YNFKEQ in the germline V gene. The CDR3 contains 18 residues. Trimming left V 0 bases short and J 2 bases short, with 14 bases between. The CDR3 region is CASSQDRPSGPGANVLTF. CDR3 coding DNA: TGTGCCAGCAGCCAAGATCGTCCGTCAGGGCCTGGGGCCAACGTCCTGACTTTC.

The rearrangement joins TRBV5-1 to TRBJ2-1; possibly TRBD2 for D (6 bases). The CDR3 extends over 15 amino acids. The germline CDR1 and CDR2 sequences are SGHRS and YFSETQ. V was clipped by 5 bases and J by 0 bases, with 12 bases between them. CDR3 DNA: TGCGCCAGCAGTCGGGACTTGAGCTCCTACAATGAGCAGTTCTTC. It specifies CASSRDLSSYNEQFF.

The chain couples TRBV28 to TRBJ2-5; a weak D match, TRBD1 (7 bases). The J call could be wrong; TRBJ2-7 is a better fit for the DNA end. CDR1 is MDHEN and CDR2 is SYDVKM in the germline V gene. There are 12 residues in the CDR3. The DNA of the CDR3 is TGTGCCGGAAGCAGGGGGGCCGGCGAGCAGTACTTC. Its translation is CAGSRGAGEQYF.

The V gene is TRBV19, the J gene TRBJ2-1, with D maybe TRBD2 (5 bases). Germline-derived CDR1 and CDR2 are LNHDA and SQIVND (reference sequence). Trimming cost V 5 bases and J 6 bases, with 20 bases left between them. The CDR3 loop spans 16 amino acids. This CDR3 reads CASSPHVSRGSNEQFF. CDR3 nucleotides: TGTGCCAGTAGTCCCCATGTCTCACGAGGGTCCAATGAGCAGTTCTTC.